This paragraph reports one T cell receptor beta chain. Which antigen it targets is not known. No much larger clone exists at a distance of one base, and base qualities are not known. This specimen comes from a study of tumor and adjacent non-tumor tissue in lung cancer (dated by TCRdb to the late 2010s). With regard to the full study: By cancer type, the cohort comprised some twelve adenocarcinoma patients, 2 squamous cell carcinoma patients and 1 small cell lung cancer patient. Ages among the approximately 15 patients ranged from about 30 to 85 years, there were approximately 10 men and 5 women, and disease was at TNM stage I to III. In total, sequencing yielded approximately 130,000,000 productive TCRbeta reads, which works out to an average of approximately 4.1 million reads per sample. Using bulk TCRbeta repertoires from some 14 lung cancer patients, the study set lung tumor tissue side by side with matched distant non-tumor lung tissue. TCRbeta CDR3 sequencing was performed on under 35 paired specimens, with one tumor sample and one normal lung sample collected per patient. Results the study describes overall, beyond this receptor: In normal lung, the top 100 clones accounted for a significantly larger cumulative share of the repertoire than in tumor tissue. Significantly higher TCR diversity (inverse Simpson) was observed in tumor tissue than in normal lung tissue (approximately 430 vs 150, P = 0.0075, Mann-Whitney U test). Only about 16 patients were included in the cohort, and the need for larger samples and more detailed clinical data was noted by the authors. Peripheral blood was not sequenced, so blood TCRbeta repertoires in these lung cancer patients were not examined. Neither the sequencing platform nor unique molecular identifiers are named or mentioned anywhere in the methods. TCR diversity was significantly higher in younger patients, and greater tumor TCR diversity was associated with shorter overall survival and shorter disease-free survival.

Library method: multiplex PCR. The data were produced on an Illumina HiSeq 2500. TCRbeta libraries were built by three rounds of nested PCR using primers (Table S4), following protocols modified from ARM-PCR. Before sequencing, PCR products of 200-500 bp were excised from the gel and purified with the QIAquick gel extraction kit. On the authors' methods: Trimmomatic was used to clean the reads, FLASH merged the cleaned reads into complete CDR3 sequences, and MiTCR assigned the sequences to V(D)J germline segments. Clonal diversity was computed as the inverse Simpson's index with VDJtools. Productive reads were defined as in-frame sequences without a premature stop codon. Through fastp at Q25 and MiXCR, TCRdb rebuilt clones from the public reads, retaining in-frame beta chains. Rows are unified per CDR3 protein, each entry keeping the most common DNA and genes. TCRdb assigned the V and J calls; the authors' analysis was not used. Here the sample has some 100,000 distinct CDR3 sequences; 80% occur a single time. In total, the top ten clones hold about 31% of the sample.

RNA was isolated from bulk unsorted tissue, and RNA quality was assessed with a NanoDrop ND-1000 and an Agilent 2100. Normal lung samples were distant non-tumor tissue taken more than 3 cm from the tumor edge. Donors were newly diagnosed lung cancer patients admitted for thoracic surgery in China between August and November 2014, without prior chemotherapy. Patients who had received previous radiotherapy or chemotherapy, or who had another concurrent cancer, were excluded from the study. Surgical tissue pieces of roughly 1-2.2 cm3 were preserved in RNAlater solution and stored at -80 °C until use. This receptor was obtained from a man aged 55 to 70 with small cell lung cancer. The sample was distant non-tumor lung tissue.

The CDR3 protein sequence reads: CASNSRGYSDTQYF. In nucleotide form, the sequence is TGTGCCAGCAATTCTCGGGGATATTCAGATACGCAGTATTTT. The chain joins TRBV12-3 or TRBV12-4 to TRBJ2-3; the D gene is possibly TRBD2, with 5 bases matching. V lost 7 bases and J lost 4 bases; the stretch between them is 15 bases long. Inclusive of the bounding cysteine and phenylalanine, the CDR3 is 14 residues long. CDR3 DNA is the only sequence kept; it has 42 bases, read in frame from the first base.